This record covers a single T cell receptor (beta chain). Its antigen remains unidentified. This sample is drawn from a study of T cells in Graves' hyperthyroidism and ophthalmopathy. The CDR3 totals 13 residues. The V end lost 1 base, the J end lost 10 bases, and 11 bases lay between the germline ends. Germline CDR1 reads MGHDK; CDR2 reads SYGVNS. Findings of the study overall: Ophthalmopathy was distinguished from stable hyperthyroidism by 13 V-J signatures. Ophthalmopathy was predicted by the model a median of 6.5 months ahead of onset.

Lactation, pregnancy, other autoimmune disease or uncontrolled infection led to exclusion of patients. TCR beta CDR3 regions were amplified from RNA transcripts. The HTBI set primed first-round TCR CDR3 RT-PCR. TCRdb used MiXCR to reprocess the multiplex PCR reads, holding one entry per CDR3 protein. The table includes approximately 300,000 distinct CDR3 sequences, roughly a fifth detected once. The TCR comes from a man aged 45-60 years with Graves' ophthalmopathy. The sample taken for sequencing was blood. The chain combines TRBV25-1 with TRBJ2-1; D is possibly TRBD1 (6 bases). As DNA, the CDR3 is TGTGCCAGCAGTGAATTATTGGGGACAGAGCAGTTCTTC. Its protein product is CASSELLGTEQFF. Drawing the rest from reference TRBV25-1 and TRBJ2-1, the complete variable domain is EADIYQTPRYLVIGTGKKITLECSQTMGHDKMYWYQQDPGMELHLIHYSYGVNSTEKGDLSSESTVSRIRTEHFPLTLESARPSHTSQYLCASSELLGTEQFFGPGTRLTVL.